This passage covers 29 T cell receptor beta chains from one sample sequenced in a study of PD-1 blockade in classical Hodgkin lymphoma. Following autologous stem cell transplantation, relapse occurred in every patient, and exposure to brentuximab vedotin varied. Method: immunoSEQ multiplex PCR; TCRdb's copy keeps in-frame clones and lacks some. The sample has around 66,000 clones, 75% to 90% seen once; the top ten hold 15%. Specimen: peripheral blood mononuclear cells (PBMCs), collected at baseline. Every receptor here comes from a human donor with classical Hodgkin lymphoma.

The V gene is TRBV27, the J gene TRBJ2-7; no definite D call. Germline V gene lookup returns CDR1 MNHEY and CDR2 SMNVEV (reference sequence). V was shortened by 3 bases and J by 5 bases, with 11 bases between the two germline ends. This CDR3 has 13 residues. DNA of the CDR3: TGTGCCAGCAGTTTGGCCGATCAGAACGAGCAGTACTTC. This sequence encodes CASSLADQNEQYF.

The CDR3 DNA reads TGTGCCAGCAGCCCAATCAATCAGCCCCAGCATTTT. This sequence encodes CASSPINQPQHF. The chain joins TRBV7-9 to TRBJ1-5; no reliable D call. This CDR3 spans 12 amino acids. The germline V and J ends were trimmed by 5 bases and 3 bases, with 5 bases remaining between them. Germline V gene data show CDR1 as SEHNR and CDR2 as FQNEAQ (reference sequence).

CDR3 in amino acids: CASSIDLTRGKYTDTQYF. CDR3 nucleotides: TGTGCCAGTAGTATAGATCTCACGCGGGGGAAATACACAGATACGCAGTATTTT. The chain has TRBV19 and TRBJ2-3; 7 bases are a match to TRBD2. The CDR3 spans 18 residues. CDR1 and CDR2 (germline): LNHDA, SQIVND (reference sequence). Trimming cost V 0 bases and J 2 bases; bases outside gene matches: 11. The variable domain in full, with the rest retrieved from reference TRBV19 and TRBJ2-3, is DGGITQSPKYLFRKEGQNVTLSCEQNLNHDAMYWYRQDPGQGLRLIYYSQIVNDFQKGDIAEGYSVSREKKESFPLTVTSAQKNPTAFYLCASSIDLTRGKYTDTQYFGPGTRLTVL.

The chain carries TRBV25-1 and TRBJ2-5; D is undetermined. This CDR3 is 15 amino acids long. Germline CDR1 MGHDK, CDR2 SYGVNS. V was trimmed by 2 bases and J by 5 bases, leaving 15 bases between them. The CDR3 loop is CASSEGEGHPETQYF. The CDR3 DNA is TGTGCCAGCAGTGAAGGAGAAGGGCACCCGGAGACCCAGTACTTC.

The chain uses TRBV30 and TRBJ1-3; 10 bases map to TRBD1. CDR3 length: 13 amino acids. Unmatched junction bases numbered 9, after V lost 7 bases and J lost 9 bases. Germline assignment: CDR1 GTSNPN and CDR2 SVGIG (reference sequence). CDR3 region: CALETGGRGTIYF. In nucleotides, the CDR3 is TGTGCCTTAGAGACAGGGGGCAGGGGCACCATATATTTT.

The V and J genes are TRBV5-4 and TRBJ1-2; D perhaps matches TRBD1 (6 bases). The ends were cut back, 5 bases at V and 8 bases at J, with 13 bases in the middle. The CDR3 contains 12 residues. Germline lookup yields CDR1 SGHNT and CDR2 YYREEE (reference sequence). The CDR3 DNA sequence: TGTGCCAGCAGTGATCAGGGGTACGGCTACACCTTC. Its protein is CASSDQGYGYTF.

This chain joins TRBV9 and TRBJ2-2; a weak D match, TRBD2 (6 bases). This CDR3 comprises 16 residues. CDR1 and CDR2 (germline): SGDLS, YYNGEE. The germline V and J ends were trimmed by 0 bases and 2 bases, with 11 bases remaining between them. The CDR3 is CASSVVAGFNTGELFF. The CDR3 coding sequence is TGTGCCAGCAGCGTAGTCGCGGGATTTAACACCGGGGAGCTGTTTTTT.

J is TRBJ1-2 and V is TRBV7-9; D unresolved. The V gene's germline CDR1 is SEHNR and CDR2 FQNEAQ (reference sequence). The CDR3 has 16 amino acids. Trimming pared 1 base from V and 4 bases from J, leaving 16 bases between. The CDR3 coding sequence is TGTGCCAGCAGCTTAGAACATAACGGACTCCTCTATGGCTACACCTTC. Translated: CASSLEHNGLLYGYTF. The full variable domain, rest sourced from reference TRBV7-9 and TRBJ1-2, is DTGVSQNPRHKITKRGQNVTFRCDPISEHNRLYWYRQTLGQGPEFLTYFQNEAQLEKSRLLSDRFSAERPKGSFSTLEIQRTEQGDSAMYLCASSLEHNGLLYGYTFGSGTRLTVV.

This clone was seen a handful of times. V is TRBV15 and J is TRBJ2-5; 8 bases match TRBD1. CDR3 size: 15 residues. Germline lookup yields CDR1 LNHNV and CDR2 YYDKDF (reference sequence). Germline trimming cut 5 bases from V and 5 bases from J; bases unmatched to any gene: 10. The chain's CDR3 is CATSDQGAPGETQYF. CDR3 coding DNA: TGTGCCACCAGCGATCAGGGGGCGCCGGGCGAGACCCAGTACTTC.

As DNA, the CDR3 is TGTGCTAGTGGTTCATCACCAGGGGAAGGCTACACCTTC. Its translation is CASGSSPGEGYTF. The V and J genes are TRBV12-5 and TRBJ1-2; D is perhaps TRBD1 (6 bases). V dropped 4 bases and J dropped 8 bases, with 14 bases sitting between them. The CDR3 extends over 13 amino acids. CDR1 and CDR2 (germline): LGHNT, FRNRAP.

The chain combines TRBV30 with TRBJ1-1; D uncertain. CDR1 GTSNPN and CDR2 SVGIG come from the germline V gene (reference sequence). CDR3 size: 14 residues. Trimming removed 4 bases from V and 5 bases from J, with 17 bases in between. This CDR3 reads CAWNRQAIGTEAFF. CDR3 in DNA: TGTGCCTGGAATCGGCAGGCCATTGGGACTGAAGCTTTCTTT.

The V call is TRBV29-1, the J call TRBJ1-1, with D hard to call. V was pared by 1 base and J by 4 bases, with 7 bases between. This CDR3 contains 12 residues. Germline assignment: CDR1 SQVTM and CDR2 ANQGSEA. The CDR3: CSVEVGVTEAFF. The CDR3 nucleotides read TGCAGCGTTGAAGTCGGTGTCACTGAAGCTTTCTTT.

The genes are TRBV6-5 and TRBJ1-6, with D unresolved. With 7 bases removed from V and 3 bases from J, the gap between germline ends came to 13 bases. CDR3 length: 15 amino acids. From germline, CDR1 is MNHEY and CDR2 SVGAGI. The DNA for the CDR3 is TGTGCCAGCACCCCAGTGGGTATCTATAATTCACCCCTCCACTTT. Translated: CASTPVGIYNSPLHF.

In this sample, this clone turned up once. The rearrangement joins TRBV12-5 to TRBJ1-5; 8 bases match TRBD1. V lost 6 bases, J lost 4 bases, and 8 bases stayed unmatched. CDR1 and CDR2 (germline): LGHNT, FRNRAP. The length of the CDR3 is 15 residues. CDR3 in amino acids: CASGEGQVRNQPQHF. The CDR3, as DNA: TGTGCTAGTGGCGAGGGACAGGTAAGAAATCAGCCCCAGCATTTT.

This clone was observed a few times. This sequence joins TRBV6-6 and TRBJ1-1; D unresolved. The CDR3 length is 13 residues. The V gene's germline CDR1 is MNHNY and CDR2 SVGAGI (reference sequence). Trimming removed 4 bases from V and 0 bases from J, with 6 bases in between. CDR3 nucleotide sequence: TGTGCCAGCAGTTGGCGCATGAACACTGAAGCTTTCTTT. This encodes CASSWRMNTEAFF.

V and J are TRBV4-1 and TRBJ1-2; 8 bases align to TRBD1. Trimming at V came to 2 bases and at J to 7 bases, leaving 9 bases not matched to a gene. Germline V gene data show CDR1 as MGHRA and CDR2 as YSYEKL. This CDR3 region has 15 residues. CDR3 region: CASSQPDRGGSGYTF. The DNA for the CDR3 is TGCGCCAGCAGCCAACCAGACAGGGGAGGCAGTGGCTACACCTTC.

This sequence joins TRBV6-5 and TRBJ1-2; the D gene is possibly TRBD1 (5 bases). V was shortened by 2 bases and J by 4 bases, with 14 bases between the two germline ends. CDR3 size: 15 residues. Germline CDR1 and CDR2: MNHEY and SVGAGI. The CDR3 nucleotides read TGTGCCAGCAGTTACCTATCAGGGAGGTTCTATGGCTACACCTTC. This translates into CASSYLSGRFYGYTF.

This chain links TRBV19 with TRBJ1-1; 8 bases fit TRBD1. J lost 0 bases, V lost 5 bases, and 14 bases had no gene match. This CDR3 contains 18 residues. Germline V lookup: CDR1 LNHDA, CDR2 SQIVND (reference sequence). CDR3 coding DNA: TGTGCCAGTAGTCCTTCGGACAGGGAGACCTTTATGAACACTGAAGCTTTCTTT. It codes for CASSPSDRETFMNTEAFF.

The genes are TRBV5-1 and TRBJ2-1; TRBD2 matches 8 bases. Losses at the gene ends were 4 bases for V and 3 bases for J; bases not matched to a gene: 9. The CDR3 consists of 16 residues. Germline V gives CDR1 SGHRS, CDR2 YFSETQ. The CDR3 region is CASSPLFSGVYNEQFF. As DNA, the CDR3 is TGCGCCAGCAGCCCCCTATTTAGCGGGGTCTACAATGAGCAGTTCTTC.

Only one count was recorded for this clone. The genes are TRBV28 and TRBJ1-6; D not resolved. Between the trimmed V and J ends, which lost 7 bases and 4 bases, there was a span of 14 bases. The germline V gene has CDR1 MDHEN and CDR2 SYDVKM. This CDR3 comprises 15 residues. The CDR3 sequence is CASNPPDSYNSPLHF. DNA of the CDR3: TGTGCCAGCAATCCACCCGACTCGTATAATTCACCCCTCCACTTT.

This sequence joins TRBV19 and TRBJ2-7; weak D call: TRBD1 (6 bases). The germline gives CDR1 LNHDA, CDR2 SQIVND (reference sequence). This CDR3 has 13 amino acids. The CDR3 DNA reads TGTGCTCTGAATCGCAGGGGACACTACGAGCAGTACTTC. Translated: CALNRRGHYEQYF.

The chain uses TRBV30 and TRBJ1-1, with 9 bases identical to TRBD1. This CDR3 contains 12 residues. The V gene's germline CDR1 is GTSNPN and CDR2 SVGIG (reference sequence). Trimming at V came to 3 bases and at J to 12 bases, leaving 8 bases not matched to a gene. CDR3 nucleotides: TGTGCCTGGAGAATGGGACAGGGCATTTCTTTCTTT. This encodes CAWRMGQGISFF.

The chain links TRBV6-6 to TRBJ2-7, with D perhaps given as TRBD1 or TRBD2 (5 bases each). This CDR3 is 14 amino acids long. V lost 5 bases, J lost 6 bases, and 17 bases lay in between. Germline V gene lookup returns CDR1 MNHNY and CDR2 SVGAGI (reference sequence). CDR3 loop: CASSTGTLLAEQYF. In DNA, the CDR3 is TGTGCCAGCAGTACTGGGACCCTCTTGGCCGAGCAGTACTTC.

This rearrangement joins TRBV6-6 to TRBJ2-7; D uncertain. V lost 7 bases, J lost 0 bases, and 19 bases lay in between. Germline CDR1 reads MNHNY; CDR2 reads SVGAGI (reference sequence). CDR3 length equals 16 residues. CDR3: CASTNGLPPSSYEQYF. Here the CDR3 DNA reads TGTGCCAGCACCAACGGGCTCCCCCCGAGCTCCTACGAGCAGTACTTC.

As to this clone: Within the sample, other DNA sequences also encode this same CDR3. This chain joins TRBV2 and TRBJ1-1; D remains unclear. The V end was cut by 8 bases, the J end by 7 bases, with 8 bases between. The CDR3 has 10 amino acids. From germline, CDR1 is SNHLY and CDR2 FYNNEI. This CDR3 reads CASGGGEAFF. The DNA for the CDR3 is TGTGCCAGCGGTGGAGGTGAAGCTTTCTTT.

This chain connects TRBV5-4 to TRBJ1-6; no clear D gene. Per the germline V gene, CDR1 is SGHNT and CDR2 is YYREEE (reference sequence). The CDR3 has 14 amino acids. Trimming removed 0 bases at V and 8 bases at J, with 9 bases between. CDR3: CASSLDVGDSPLHF. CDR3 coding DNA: TGTGCCAGCAGCTTGGATGTCGGAGATTCACCCCTCCACTTT.

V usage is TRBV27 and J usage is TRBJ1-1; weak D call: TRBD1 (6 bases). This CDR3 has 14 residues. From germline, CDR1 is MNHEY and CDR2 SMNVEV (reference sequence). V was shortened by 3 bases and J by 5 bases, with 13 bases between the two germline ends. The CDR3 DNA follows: TGTGCCAGCAGTTTTCGGGGGCTGGGAACTGAAGCTTTCTTT. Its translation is CASSFRGLGTEAFF.

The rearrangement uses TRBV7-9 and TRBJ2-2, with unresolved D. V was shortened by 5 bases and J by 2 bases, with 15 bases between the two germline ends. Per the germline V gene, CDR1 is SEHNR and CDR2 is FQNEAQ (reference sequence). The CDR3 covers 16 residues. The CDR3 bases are TGTGCCAGCAGCCCCGTCCATCCGCCTAACACCGGGGAGCTGTTTTTT. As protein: CASSPVHPPNTGELFF.

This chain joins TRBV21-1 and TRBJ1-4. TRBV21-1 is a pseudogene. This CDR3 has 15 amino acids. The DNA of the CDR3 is TGTGCCAGCAGCAAAGGAGGGTGGGTTTGGGAAAAACTGTTTTTT. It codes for CASSKGGWVWEKLFF.